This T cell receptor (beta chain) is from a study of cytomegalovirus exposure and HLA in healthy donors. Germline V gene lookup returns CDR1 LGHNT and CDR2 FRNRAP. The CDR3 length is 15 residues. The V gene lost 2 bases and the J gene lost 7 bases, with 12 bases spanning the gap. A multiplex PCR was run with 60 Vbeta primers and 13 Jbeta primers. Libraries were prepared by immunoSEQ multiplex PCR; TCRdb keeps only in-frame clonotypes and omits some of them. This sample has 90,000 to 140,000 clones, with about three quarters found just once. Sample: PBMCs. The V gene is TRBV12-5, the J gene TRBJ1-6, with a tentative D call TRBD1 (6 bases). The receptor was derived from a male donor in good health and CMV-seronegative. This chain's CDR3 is CASGLIGGQNSPLHF. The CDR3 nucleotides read TGTGCTAGTGGTTTGATCGGGGGGCAAAATTCACCCCTCCACTTT. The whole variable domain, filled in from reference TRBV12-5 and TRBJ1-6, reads DARVTQTPRHKVTEMGQEVTMRCQPILGHNTVFWYRQTMMQGLELLAYFRNRAPLDDSGMPKDRFSAEMPDATLATLKIQPSEPRDSAVYFCASGLIGGQNSPLHFGNGTRLTVT.